Sequencing of this T cell receptor beta chain was carried out in a study of T cells in localized non-small cell lung cancer. Looked up from germline, CDR1 is SGDLS and CDR2 is YYNGEE. The CDR3 loop spans 14 amino acids. V was pared by 0 bases and J by 1 base, with 4 bases between. As to this clone: Antigen: not known.

Libraries were prepared by immunoSEQ multiplex PCR; TCRdb keeps only in-frame clonotypes and omits some of them. The data hold 2,600 or so clones, with roughly 48% observed a single time. Study results and limitations: Within adjacent lung there appeared a median approximately 62 of the top 100 tumor clones.

The chain couples TRBV9 to TRBJ2-2; no definite D call. The sequenced sample was lung tumor tissue, obtained before any cancer treatment. This clonotype originated in a woman between 35 and 75 years old with stage II squamous cell lung carcinoma. CDR3 bases: TGTGCCAGCAGCGTAGTCGAGAACACCGGGGAGCTGTTTTTT. It yields the protein CASSVVENTGELFF.